This TCR beta chain was obtained from a study of cytomegalovirus exposure and HLA in healthy donors. PCR was performed using 60 Vbeta and 13 Jbeta primers. Original processing methods: Unique TCR beta chains totaled approximately 83 million in a later count, with roughly 11 million of them shared. The method was immunoSEQ multiplex PCR; TCRdb's version includes in-frame clones alone and lacks a portion of them. That table is the source of V, J and clone size, and D and trimming were worked out from the DNA. The data show 60,000 to 70,000 clones, roughly 69% seen once. The receptor was isolated from a woman aged 45-65 years in good health and CMV-seronegative. Sequenced sample: PBMCs.

This CDR3 is CASSLGAGGGNQPQHF. CDR3 sequence (DNA): TGTGCCAGCAGCTTGGGGGCAGGGGGCGGCAATCAGCCCCAGCATTTT. This chain links TRBV5-6 with TRBJ1-5; 8 bases agree with TRBD1. The CDR3 extends over 16 amino acids. Germline assignment: CDR1 SGHDT and CDR2 YYEEEE. The ends lost 0 bases at V and 2 bases at J; junction bases unmatched: 4. Together with reference TRBV5-6 and TRBJ1-5, the CDR3 gives the full variable domain: DAGVTQSPTHLIKTRGQQVTLRCSPKSGHDTVSWYQQALGQGPQFIFQYYEEEERQRGNFPDRFSGHQFPNYSSELNVNALLLGDSALYLCASSLGAGGGNQPQHFGDGTRLSIL.